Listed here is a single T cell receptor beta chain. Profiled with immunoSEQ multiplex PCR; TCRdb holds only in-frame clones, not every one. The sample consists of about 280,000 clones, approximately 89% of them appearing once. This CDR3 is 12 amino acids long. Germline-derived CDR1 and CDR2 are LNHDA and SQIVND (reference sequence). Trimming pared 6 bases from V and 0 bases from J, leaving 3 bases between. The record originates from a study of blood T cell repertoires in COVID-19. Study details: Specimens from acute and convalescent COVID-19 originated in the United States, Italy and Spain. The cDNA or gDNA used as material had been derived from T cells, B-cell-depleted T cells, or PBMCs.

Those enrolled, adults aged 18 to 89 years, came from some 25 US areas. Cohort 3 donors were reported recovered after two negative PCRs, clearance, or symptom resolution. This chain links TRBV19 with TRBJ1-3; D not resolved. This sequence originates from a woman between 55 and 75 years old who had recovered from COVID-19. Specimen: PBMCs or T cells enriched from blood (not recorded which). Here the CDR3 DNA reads TGTGCCAGTAGCCGCTCTGGAAACACCATATATTTT. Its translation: CASSRSGNTIYF.